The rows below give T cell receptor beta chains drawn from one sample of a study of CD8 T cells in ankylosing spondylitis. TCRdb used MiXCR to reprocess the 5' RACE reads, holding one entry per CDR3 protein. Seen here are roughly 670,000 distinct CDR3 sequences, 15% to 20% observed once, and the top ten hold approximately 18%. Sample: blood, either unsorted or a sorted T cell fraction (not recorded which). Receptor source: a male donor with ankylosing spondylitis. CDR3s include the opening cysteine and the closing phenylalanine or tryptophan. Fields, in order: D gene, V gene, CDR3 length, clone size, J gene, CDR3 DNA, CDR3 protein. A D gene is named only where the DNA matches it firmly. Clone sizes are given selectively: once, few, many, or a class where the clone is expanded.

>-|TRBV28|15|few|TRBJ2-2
TGTGCCAGCAGTTTCTCCCGAGGGGGCACCGGGGAGCTGTTTTTT
CASSFSRGGTGELFF
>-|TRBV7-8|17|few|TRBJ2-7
TGTGCCAGCAGCTTAGCGCTTGGAGGGGGCTTTAGGTACGAGCAGTACTTC
CASSLALGGGFRYEQYF
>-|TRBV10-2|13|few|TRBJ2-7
TGCGCCAGCAACCCAGGACGGTCCTACGAGCAGTACTTC
CASNPGRSYEQYF
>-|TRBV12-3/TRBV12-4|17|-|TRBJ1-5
TGTGCCAGCAGTCAATTTGGGGGGACTTATAGCAATCAGCCCCAGCATTTT
CASSQFGGTYSNQPQHF
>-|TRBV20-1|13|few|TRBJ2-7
TGCAGTGCTACTTCAGGGATGTCCTACGAGCAGTACTTC
CSATSGMSYEQYF
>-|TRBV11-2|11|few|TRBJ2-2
TGTGCCAGCACTTGGGCCGGGGAGCTGTTTTTT
CASTWAGELFF
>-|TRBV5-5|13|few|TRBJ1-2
TGTGCCAGCAATAGTAGGGGATACTATGGCTACACCTTC
CASNSRGYYGYTF
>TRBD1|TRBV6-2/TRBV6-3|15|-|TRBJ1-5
TGTGCCAGCAGTTACTGGGGACAGGGGAATCAGCCCCAGCATTTT
CASSYWGQGNQPQHF
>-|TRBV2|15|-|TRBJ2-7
TGTGCCAGCAGTAAAGGGGACAACGACTATTATAGCCAGTACTTC
CASSKGDNDYYSQYF
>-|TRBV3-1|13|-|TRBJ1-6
TGTGCCAGCAGCCCTCCGATTGGTTCACCCCTCCACTTT
CASSPPIGSPLHF
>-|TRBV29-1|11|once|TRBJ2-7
TGCAGCGGGGGGGGAGGGGGGAAGTTCTTCTTC
CSGGGGGKFFF
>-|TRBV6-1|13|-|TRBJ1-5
TGTGCCAGCAGTGCGAGGGACAATCAGCCCCAGCATTTT
CASSARDNQPQHF
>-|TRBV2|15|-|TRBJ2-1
TGTGCCAGCAGTGAAGACGGGGCAATGGGGAATGAGCAGTTCTTC
CASSEDGAMGNEQFF
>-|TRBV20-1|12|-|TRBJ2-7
TGCAGTGCCGACCTAGCGAAGAGCGAGCAGTACTTC
CSADLAKSEQYF
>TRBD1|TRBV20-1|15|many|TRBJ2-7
TGCAGTGCTAGAGATCAGCGACAGGGGGCGCGTGAGCAGTACTTC
CSARDQRQGAREQYF
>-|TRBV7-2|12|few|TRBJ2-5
TGTGCCAGCAGCCAGATACAAGAGACCCAGTACTTC
CASSQIQETQYF
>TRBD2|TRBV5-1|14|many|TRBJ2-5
TGCGCCAGCAGCCGCGGACTAGCGCAAGAGACCCAGTACTTC
CASSRGLAQETQYF
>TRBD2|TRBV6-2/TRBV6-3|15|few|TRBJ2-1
TGTGCCAGCAGTTCCAGCGGGAGAATCTACAATGAGCAGTTCTTC
CASSSSGRIYNEQFF
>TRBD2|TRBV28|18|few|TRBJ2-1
TGTGCCAGCTCCCCCCCTCCGGGACTAGCGTCCTCCTACAATGAGCAGTTCTTC
CASSPPPGLASSYNEQFF
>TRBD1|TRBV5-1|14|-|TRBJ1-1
TGCGCCGTCCCCGCGACAGGGTTCTGCACTGAAGCTTTCTTT
CAVPATGFCTEAFF
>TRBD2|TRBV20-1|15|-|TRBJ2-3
TGCAGTGCTAGAGATCCAGCGGGAGTGGGAGATACGCAGTATTTT
CSARDPAGVGDTQYF
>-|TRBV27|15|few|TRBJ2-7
TGTGCCAGCAGCCTGGGACGGACGGGACCTCACGAGCAGTACTTC
CASSLGRTGPHEQYF
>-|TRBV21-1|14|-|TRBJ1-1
TGTGCCAGCAGCAAAGTGGGGGGGGAGGCTGAAGCTTTCTTT
CASSKVGGEAEAFF
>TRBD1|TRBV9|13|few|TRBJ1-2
TGTGCCAGCAGCGCTACAGGGGGCAATGGCTACACCTTC
CASSATGGNGYTF
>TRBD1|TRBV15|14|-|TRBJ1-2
TGTGCCACCAGCCCACGACAGGGGGCTGATGGCTACACCTTC
CATSPRQGADGYTF
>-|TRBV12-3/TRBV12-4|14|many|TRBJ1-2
TGTGCCAGCAATCTGGACGCTTCTAACTATGGCTACACCTTC
CASNLDASNYGYTF
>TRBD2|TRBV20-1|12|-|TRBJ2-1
TGCAGTGTGCTAGCGGGACGCAATGAGCAGTTCTTC
CSVLAGRNEQFF
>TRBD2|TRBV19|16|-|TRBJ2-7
TGTGCCAGTAGTGCACTAGCGGGAGGGCCTCGGAACGAGCAGTACTTC
CASSALAGGPRNEQYF
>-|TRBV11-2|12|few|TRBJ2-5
TGTGCCAGCAGCTTAGGATCGCAGACCCAGTACTTC
CASSLGSQTQYF
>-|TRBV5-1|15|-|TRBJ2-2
TGCGCCAGCAGCGAGGGTGCGGTAAACACCGGGGAGCTGTTTTTT
CASSEGAVNTGELFF
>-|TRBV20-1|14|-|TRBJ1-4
TGCAGTGCTGGACCACAGGGTAAAAATGAAAAACTGTTTTTT
CSAGPQGKNEKLFF
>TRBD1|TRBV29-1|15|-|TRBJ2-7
TGCAGCGTTGTGGGGGGGGACAGGGGGTTTGACGAGCAGTACTTC
CSVVGGDRGFDEQYF
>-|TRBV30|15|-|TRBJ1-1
TGTGCCTGGAGTGTACAAGGGCCGCTGAACACTGAAGCTTTCTTT
CAWSVQGPLNTEAFF
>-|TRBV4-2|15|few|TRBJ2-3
TGTGCCAGCAGGGGGGGGGGGCTTCACACAGATACGCAGTATTTT
CASRGGGLHTDTQYF
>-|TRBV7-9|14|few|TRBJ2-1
TGTGCCAGCAGCCTCCCTGGGACCGCAAGTGAGCAGTTCTTC
CASSLPGTASEQFF
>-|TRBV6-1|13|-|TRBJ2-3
TGTGCCAGCACGCGGAGCGGCACAGATACGCAGTATTTT
CASTRSGTDTQYF
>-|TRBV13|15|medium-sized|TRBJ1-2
TGTGCCAGCAGCGTAGCGGGGAGGGGGGTTGATGGCTACACCTTC
CASSVAGRGVDGYTF
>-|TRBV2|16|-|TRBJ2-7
TGTGCCAGCAGTGATGGTCTGGCAGGCTACTCCTACGAGCAGTACTTC
CASSDGLAGYSYEQYF
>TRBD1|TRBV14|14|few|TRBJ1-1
TGTGCCAGCAGCCATGAGAACAGGGGAGCTGAAGCTTTCTTT
CASSHENRGAEAFF
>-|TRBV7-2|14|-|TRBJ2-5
TGTGCCAGCAGCGCAGGGGGGGCTGGTGAGACCCAGTACTTC
CASSAGGAGETQYF
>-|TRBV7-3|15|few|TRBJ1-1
TGTGCCAGCAGCTTATCGGGGGCGGTGAACACTGAAGCTTTCTTT
CASSLSGAVNTEAFF
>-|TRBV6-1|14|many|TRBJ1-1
TGTGCCAGCACCGAGGGTGGGCTGAACACTGAAGCTTTCTTT
CASTEGGLNTEAFF
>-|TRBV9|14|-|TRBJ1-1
TGTGCCAGCAGCGTAGTACCGGAAGGGGCTGAAGCTTTCTTT
CASSVVPEGAEAFF
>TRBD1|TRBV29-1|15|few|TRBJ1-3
TGCAGCGTTGAAGATCCGACAGGGCCTGGAAACACCATATATTTT
CSVEDPTGPGNTIYF
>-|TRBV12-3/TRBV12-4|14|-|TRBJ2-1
TGTGCCAGCACCGGGCGCACCTCCTACAATGAGCAGTTCTTC
CASTGRTSYNEQFF
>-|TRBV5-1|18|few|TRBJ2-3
TGCGCCAGCAGCCCCTCGGGTGGGCTACAACTTCTGCAAGGGACGCAGTATTTT
CASSPSGGLQLLQGTQYF
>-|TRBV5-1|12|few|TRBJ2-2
TGCGCCAGCGCAGGGTCGGCCGGGGAGCTGTTTTTT
CASAGSAGELFF
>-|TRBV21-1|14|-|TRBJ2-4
TGTGCCAGCAGCAAAAGTTGGACAGGGGACGCCCTGGACTTC
CASSKSWTGDALDF
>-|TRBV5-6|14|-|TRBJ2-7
TGTGCCAGCAGCTCGGGACTGGAGGCCTACGAGCAGTACTTC
CASSSGLEAYEQYF
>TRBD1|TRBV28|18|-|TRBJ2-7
TGTGCCAGCAGTTTATCCGTTTCGGCGATCGGACAGGCCCACGAGCAGTACTTC
CASSLSVSAIGQAHEQYF
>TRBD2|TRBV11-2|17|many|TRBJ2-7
TGTGCCAGCAGCTTAGTCACGTGGGGAGGGACCGTAAGTAAGCAGTACTTC
CASSLVTWGGTVSKQYF
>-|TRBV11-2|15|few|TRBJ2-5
TGTGCCAGCAGCTTAGGGGTGGACTCCCAAGAGACCCAGTACTTC
CASSLGVDSQETQYF
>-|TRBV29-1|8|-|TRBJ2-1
TGCAGCGACAATGAGCAGTTCTTC
CSDNEQFF
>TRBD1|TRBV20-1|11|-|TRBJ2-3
TGCAGTGTCTCACAGGGGGATACGCAGTATTTT
CSVSQGDTQYF
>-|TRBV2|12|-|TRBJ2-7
TGTGCCAGCAGTGCAACGCATGGGGAGCAGTACTTC
CASSATHGEQYF